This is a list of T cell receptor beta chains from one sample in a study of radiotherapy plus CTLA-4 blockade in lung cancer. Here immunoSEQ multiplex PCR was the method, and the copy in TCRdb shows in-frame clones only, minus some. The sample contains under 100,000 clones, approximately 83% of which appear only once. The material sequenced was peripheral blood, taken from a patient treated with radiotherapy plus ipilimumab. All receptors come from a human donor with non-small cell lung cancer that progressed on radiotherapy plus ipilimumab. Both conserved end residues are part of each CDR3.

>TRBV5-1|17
CASSRGTSGGIYNEQFF
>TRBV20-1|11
CSGRTRGEQFF
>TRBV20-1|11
CSARAQETQYF
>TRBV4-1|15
CASSPSRGGVDTQYF
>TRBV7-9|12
CASSLVNNEAFF
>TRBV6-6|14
CAGSYGDRSTEAFF
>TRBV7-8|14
CASSLGGTVTEAFF
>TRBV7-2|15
CASSPTSGRWETQYF
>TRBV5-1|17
CASSPRFSSRTPDTQYF
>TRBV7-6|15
CASSRGVGAGDGYTF
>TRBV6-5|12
CASRTGADTQYF
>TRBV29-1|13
CSVGAGEEGEQFF
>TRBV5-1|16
CASSLTGTGGGETQYF
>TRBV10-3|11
CAISGGETQYF
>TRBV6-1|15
CASEGGPRGGYEQYF
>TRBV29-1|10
CSVGQPGYTF